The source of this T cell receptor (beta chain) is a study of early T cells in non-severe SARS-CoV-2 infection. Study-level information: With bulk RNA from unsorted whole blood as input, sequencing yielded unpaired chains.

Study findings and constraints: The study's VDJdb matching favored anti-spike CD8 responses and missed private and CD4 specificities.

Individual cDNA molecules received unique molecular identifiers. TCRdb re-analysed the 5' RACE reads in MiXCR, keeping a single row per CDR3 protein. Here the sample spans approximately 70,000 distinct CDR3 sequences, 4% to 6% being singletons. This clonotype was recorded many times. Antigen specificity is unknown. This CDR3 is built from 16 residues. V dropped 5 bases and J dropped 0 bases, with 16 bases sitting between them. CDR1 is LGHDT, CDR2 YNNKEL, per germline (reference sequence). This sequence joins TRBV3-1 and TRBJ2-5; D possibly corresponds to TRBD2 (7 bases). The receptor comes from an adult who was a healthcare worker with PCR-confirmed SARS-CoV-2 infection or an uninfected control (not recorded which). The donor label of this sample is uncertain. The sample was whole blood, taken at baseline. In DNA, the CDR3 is TGTGCCAGCAGCGGCGGGCGGGGGACAAACCAAGAGACCCAGTACTTC. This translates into CASSGGRGTNQETQYF.